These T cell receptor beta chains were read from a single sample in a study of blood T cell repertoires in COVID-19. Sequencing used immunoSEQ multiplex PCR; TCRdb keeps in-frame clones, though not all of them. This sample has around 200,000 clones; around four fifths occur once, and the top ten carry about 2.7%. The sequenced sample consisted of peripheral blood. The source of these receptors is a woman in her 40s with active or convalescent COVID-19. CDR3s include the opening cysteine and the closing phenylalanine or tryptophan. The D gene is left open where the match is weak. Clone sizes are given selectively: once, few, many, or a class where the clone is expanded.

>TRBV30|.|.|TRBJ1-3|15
CAWSGDISSGNTIYF
TGTGCCTGGAGCGGCGACATTTCCTCTGGAAACACCATATATTTT
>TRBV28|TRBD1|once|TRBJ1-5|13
CASSLTDREPQHF
TGTGCCAGCAGTTTGACCGACAGGGAACCCCAGCATTTT
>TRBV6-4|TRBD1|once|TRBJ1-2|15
CASRAWGQGSFGYTF
TGTGCCAGCAGGGCCTGGGGACAGGGTTCTTTCGGCTACACCTTC
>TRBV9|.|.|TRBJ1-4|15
CASSVMGEAVEKLFF
TGTGCCAGCAGCGTAATGGGGGAGGCTGTAGAAAAACTGTTTTTT
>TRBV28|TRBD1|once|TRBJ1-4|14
CASSQGATNEKLFF
TGTGCCAGCAGCCAGGGGGCAACTAATGAAAAACTGTTTTTT
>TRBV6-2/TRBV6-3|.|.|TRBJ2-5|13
CASSPGKRETQYF
TGTGCCAGCAGTCCCGGTAAAAGAGAGACCCAGTACTTC
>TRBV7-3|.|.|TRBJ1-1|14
CASSSVSGNTEAFF
TGTGCCAGCAGCTCCGTTTCAGGGAACACTGAAGCTTTCTTT
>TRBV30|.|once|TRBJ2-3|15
CAWAQPGVMADTQYF
TGTGCCTGGGCCCAGCCGGGGGTAATGGCAGATACGCAGTATTTT
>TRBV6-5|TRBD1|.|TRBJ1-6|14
CASSPTGNNSPLHF
TGTGCCAGCAGTCCGACAGGGAACAATTCACCCCTCCACTTT
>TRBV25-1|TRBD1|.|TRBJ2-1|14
CASSESGQGNEQFF
TGTGCCAGCAGTGAATCAGGACAGGGCAATGAGCAGTTCTTC
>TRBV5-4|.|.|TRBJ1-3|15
CASSLGQGLGNTIYF
TGTGCCAGCAGCTTGGGCCAGGGGTTGGGAAACACCATATATTTT
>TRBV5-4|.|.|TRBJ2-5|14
CASSISTSSETQYF
TGTGCCAGCAGCATCAGTACGTCGTCGGAGACCCAGTACTTC
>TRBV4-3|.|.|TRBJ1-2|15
CASSQGGGSVGGYTF
TGCGCCAGCAGCCAGGGCGGGGGGAGCGTAGGTGGCTACACCTTC
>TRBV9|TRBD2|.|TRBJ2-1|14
CASSAGLAVNEQFF
TGTGCCAGCAGCGCGGGACTAGCGGTCAATGAGCAGTTCTTC
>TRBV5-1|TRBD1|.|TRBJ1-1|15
CASSPDRAPNTEAFF
TGCGCCAGCAGCCCGGACAGGGCCCCGAACACTGAAGCTTTCTTT
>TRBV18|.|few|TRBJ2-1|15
CASSAGTGSYNEQFF
TGTGCCAGCTCGGCGGGGACCGGGTCCTACAATGAGCAGTTCTTC
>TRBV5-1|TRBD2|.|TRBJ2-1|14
CASSLLAGGNEQFF
TGCGCCAGCAGCTTACTAGCGGGGGGGAATGAGCAGTTCTTC
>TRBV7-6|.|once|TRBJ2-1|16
CASSLAMRFSYNEQFF
TGTGCCAGCAGCTTAGCGATGCGGTTCTCCTACAATGAGCAGTTCTTC
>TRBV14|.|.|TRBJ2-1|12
CASSLATNEQFF
TGTGCCAGCAGCCTAGCTACCAATGAGCAGTTCTTC
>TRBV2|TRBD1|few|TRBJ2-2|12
CSGTGDTGELFF
TGTTCCGGGACAGGGGACACCGGGGAGCTGTTTTTT
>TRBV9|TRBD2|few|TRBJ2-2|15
CASSVTRGGTGELFF
TGTGCCAGCAGCGTCACCCGGGGGGGCACCGGGGAGCTGTTTTTT
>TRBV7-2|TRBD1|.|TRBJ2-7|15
CASSATGTGLYEQYF
TGTGCCAGCAGCGCTACCGGGACAGGGCTCTACGAGCAGTACTTC
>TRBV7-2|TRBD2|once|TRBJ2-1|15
CASSSSGGAYNEQFF
TGTGCCAGCAGTTCCAGCGGGGGGGCCTACAATGAGCAGTTCTTC
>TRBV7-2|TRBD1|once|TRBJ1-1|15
CASSLDQGGYPEAFF
TGTGCCAGCAGCTTAGACCAGGGGGGATACCCTGAAGCTTTCTTT
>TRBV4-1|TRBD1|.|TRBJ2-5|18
CASSQVDRAWDYQETQYF
TGCGCCAGCAGCCAAGTGGACAGGGCGTGGGATTACCAAGAGACCCAGTACTTC
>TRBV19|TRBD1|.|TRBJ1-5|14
CASSLQGDWQPQHF
TGTGCCAGTAGCTTACAGGGGGATTGGCAGCCCCAGCATTTT
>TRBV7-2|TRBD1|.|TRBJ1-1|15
CASSFTGTGNTEAFF
TGTGCCAGCAGCTTCACCGGGACAGGGAACACTGAAGCTTTCTTT
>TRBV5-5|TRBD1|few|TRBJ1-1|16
CASSYEPTGVATEAFF
TGTGCCAGCAGTTACGAACCGACAGGGGTTGCCACTGAAGCTTTCTTT